This TCR beta chain was identified in a study of blood T cell repertoires in COVID-19. Study at large: Material from acute and convalescent COVID-19 was sourced from the United States, Italy and Spain.

Libraries were prepared by immunoSEQ multiplex PCR; TCRdb keeps only in-frame clonotypes and omits some of them. The profile covers around 180,000 clones, with roughly 82% appearing a single time and more than 4.5% taken by the ten largest. Germline values: CDR1 MNHEY, CDR2 SVGEGT. The CDR3 runs to 18 residues. V lost 2 bases and J lost 1, with 17 bases in between. The V gene is TRBV6-2 or TRBV6-3, the J gene TRBJ2-2; a weak D match, TRBD1 (5 bases). This receptor was obtained from a woman in her twenties or thirties with acute or convalescent COVID-19. Material: peripheral blood. CDR3 region: CASSYPIPPGKNTGELFF. The CDR3 bases are TGTGCCAGCAGTTACCCCATCCCGCCAGGGAAGAACACCGGGGAGCTGTTTTTT.